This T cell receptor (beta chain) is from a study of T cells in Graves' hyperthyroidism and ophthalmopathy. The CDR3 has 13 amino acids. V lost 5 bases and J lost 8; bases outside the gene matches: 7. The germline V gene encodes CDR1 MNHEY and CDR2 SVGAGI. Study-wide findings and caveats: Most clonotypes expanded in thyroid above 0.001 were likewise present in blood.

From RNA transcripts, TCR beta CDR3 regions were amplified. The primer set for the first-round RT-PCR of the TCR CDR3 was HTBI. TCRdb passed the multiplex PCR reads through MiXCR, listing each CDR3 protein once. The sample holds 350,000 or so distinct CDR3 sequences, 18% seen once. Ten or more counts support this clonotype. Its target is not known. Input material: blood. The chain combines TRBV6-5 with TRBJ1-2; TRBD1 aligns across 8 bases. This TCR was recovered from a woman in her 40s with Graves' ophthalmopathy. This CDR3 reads CASSNRGIGGYTF. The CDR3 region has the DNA TGTGCCAGCAGTAACAGGGGGATTGGAGGCTACACCTTC.